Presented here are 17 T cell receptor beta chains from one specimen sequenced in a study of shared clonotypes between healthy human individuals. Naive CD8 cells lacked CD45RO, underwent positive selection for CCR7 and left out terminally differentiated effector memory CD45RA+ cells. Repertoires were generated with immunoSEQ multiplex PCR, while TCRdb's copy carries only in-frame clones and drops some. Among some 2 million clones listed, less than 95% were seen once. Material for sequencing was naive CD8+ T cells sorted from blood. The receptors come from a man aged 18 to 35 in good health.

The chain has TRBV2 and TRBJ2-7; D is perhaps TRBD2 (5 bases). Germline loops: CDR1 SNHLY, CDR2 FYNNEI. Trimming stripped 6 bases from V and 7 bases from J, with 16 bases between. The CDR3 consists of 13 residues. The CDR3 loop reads CASRAEGLREQYF. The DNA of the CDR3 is TGTGCCAGCAGGGCAGAGGGATTACGGGAGCAGTACTTC.

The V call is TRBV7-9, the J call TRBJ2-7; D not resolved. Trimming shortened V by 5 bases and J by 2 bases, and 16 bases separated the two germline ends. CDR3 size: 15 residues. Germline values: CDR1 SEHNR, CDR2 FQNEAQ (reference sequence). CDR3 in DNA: TGTGCCAGCAGCCAACCTACCATGCCCACCTACGAGCAGTACTTC. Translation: CASSQPTMPTYEQYF.

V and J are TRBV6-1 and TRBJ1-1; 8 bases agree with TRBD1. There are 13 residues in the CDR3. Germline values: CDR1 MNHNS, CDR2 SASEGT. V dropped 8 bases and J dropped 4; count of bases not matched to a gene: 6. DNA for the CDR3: TGTGCCAGCTTGGACAGGGTTGGCACTGAAGCTTTCTTT. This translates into CASLDRVGTEAFF.

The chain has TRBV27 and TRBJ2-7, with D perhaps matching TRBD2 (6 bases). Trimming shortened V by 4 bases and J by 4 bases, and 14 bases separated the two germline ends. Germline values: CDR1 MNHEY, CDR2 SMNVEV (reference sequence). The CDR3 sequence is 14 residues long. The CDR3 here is CASSSGTGLYEQYF. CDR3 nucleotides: TGTGCCAGCAGTTCCGGGACGGGACTTTACGAGCAGTACTTC.

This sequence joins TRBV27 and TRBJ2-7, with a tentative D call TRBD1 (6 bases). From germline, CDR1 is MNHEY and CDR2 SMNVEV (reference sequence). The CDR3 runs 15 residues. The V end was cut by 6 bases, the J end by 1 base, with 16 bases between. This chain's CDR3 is CASRGDMERSYEQYF. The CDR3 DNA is TGTGCCAGCAGGGGGGACATGGAAAGGTCCTACGAGCAGTACTTC.

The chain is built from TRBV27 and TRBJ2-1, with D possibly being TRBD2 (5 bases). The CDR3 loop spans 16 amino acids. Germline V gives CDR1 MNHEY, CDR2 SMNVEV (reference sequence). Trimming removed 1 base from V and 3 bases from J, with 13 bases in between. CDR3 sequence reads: CASSLLFSGFYNEQFF. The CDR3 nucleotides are TGTGCCAGCAGTTTATTGTTTTCGGGGTTCTACAATGAGCAGTTCTTC.

The chain's CDR3 is CASGLSPDYSYEQYF. DNA for the CDR3: TGTGCTAGTGGTTTGTCCCCGGACTACTCCTACGAGCAGTACTTC. This chain joins TRBV12-5 and TRBJ2-7, with D tentatively TRBD2 (6 bases). V shed 2 bases and J shed 0 bases, with 11 bases lying between them. From germline, CDR1 is LGHNT and CDR2 FRNRAP. This CDR3 spans 15 amino acids.

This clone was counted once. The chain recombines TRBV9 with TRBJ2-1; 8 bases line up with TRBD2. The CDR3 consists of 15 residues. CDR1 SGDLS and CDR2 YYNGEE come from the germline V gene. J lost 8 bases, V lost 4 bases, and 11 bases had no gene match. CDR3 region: CASSPPAGAPHEQFF. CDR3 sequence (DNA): TGTGCCAGCAGCCCCCCAGCGGGAGCCCCACATGAGCAGTTCTTC. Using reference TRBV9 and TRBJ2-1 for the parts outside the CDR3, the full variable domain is DSGVTQTPKHLITATGQRVTLRCSPRSGDLSVYWYQQSLDQGLQFLIQYYNGEERAKGNILERFSAQQFPDLHSELNLSSLELGDSALYFCASSPPAGAPHEQFFGPGTRLTVL.

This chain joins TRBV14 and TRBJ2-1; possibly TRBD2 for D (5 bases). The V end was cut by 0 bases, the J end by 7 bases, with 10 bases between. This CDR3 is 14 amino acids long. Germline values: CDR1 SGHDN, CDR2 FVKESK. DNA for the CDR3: TGTGCCAGCAGCCAAGACGGGATGAGGAATGAGCAGTTCTTC. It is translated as CASSQDGMRNEQFF.

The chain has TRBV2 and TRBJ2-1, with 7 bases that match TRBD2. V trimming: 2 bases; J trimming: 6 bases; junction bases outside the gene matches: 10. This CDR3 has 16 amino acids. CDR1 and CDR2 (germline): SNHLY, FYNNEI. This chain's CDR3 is CASSESRRLAGNEQFF. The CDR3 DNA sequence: TGTGCCAGCAGTGAATCCCGTCGACTAGCCGGCAATGAGCAGTTCTTC.

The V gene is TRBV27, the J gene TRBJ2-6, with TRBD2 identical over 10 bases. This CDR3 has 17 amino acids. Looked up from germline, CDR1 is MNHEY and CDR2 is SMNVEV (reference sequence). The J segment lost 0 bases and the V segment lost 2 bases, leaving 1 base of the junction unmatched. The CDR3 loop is CASSLLAGASGANVLTF. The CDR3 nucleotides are TGTGCCAGCAGTTTACTAGCGGGGGCCTCTGGGGCCAACGTCCTGACTTTC.

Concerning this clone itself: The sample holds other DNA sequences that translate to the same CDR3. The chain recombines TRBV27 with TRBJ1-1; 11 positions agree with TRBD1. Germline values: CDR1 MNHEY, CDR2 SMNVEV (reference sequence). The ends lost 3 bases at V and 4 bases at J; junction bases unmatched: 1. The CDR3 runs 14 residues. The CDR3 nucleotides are TGTGCCAGCAGTTTTGGGACAGGGGGCACTGAAGCTTTCTTT. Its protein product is CASSFGTGGTEAFF.

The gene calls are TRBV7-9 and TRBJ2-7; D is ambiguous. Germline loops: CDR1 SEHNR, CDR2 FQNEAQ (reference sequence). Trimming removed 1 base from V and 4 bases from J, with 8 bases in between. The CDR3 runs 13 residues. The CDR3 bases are TGTGCCAGCAGCTTAGAGGCTTTTTACGAGCAGTACTTC. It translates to CASSLEAFYEQYF.

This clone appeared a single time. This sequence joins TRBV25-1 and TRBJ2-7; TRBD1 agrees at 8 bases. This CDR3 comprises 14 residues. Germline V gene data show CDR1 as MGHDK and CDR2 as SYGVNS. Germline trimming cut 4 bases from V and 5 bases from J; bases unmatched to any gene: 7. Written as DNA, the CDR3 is TGTGCCAGCAGTGTCGCAGGGGGCCAGGACGAGCAGTACTTC. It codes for CASSVAGGQDEQYF.

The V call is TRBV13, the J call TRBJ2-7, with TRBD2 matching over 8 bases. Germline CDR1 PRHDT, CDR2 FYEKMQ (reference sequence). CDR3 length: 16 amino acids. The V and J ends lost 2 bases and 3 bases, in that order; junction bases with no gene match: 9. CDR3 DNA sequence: TGTGCCAGCAGCTTAAATTACGCTAGCGGGCGCTACGAGCAGTACTTC. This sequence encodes CASSLNYASGRYEQYF.

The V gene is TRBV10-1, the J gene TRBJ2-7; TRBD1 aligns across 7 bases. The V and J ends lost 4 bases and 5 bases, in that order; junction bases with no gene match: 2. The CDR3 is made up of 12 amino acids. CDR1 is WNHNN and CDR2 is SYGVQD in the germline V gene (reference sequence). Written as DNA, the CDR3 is TGCGCCAGCAGTGTTACAGGGGACGAGCAGTACTTC. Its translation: CASSVTGDEQYF.

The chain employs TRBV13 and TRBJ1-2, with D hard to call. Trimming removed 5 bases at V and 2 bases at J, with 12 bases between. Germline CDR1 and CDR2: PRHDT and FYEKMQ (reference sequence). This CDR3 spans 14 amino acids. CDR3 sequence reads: CASSRTTPNYGYTF. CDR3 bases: TGTGCCAGCAGCCGAACCACCCCGAACTATGGCTACACCTTC.